The 29 T cell receptor beta chains reported below all come from one sample, sequenced in a study of T cells after posttransplantation cyclophosphamide. Produced via immunoSEQ multiplex PCR; TCRdb's table is partial and in-frame only. This sample carries more than 20,000 clones, around 88% of them seen once, and the ten largest clones take roughly 6.3%. The sample comprised PBMCs. Receptor source: a woman aged 60 to 75 with a blood cancer, CMV-positive, and with a related stem cell donor.

The chain joins TRBV7-9 to TRBJ1-5; 8 positions agree with TRBD1. The germline V gene has CDR1 SEHNR and CDR2 FQNEAQ (reference sequence). The V and J ends lost 1 base and 6 bases, in that order; junction bases with no gene match: 2. CDR3 length: 14 residues. CDR3 sequence reads: CASSLGTGTQPQHF. The DNA of the CDR3 is TGTGCCAGCAGCTTAGGGACAGGGACTCAGCCCCAGCATTTT.

The rearrangement links TRBV4-2 to TRBJ2-3; unclear D gene. Per the germline V gene, CDR1 is LGHNA and CDR2 is YNFKEQ. V gave up 4 bases and J gave up 4 bases, with 12 bases separating them. CDR3 length: 14 residues. CDR3 coding DNA: TGTGCCAGCAGCCCACGGAGTGCACCAGATACGCAGTATTTT. It specifies CASSPRSAPDTQYF.

This chain connects TRBV15 to TRBJ2-7; 7 bases map to TRBD1. This CDR3 contains 15 residues. The germline V gene has CDR1 LNHNV and CDR2 YYDKDF (reference sequence). With V trimmed by 1 base and J by 6 bases, 9 bases remained unmatched. This chain's CDR3 is CATSRARQGGGEQYF. Written as DNA, the CDR3 is TGTGCCACCAGCAGAGCCCGACAGGGTGGCGGCGAGCAGTACTTC.

The rearrangement links TRBV9 to TRBJ1-1; D perhaps matches TRBD1 (5 bases). Trimming removed 3 bases from V and 1 base from J, with 13 bases in between. CDR1 SGDLS and CDR2 YYNGEE come from the germline V gene. The CDR3 length is 15 residues. CDR3 DNA sequence: TGTGCCAGCAGCGCCAGCGGGGGTCCGAACACTGAAGCTTTCTTT. Translating gives CASSASGGPNTEAFF.

The chain links TRBV19 to TRBJ2-2; weak D call: TRBD2 (5 bases). Trimming stripped 7 bases from V and 3 bases from J, with 9 bases between. Germline lookup yields CDR1 LNHDA and CDR2 SQIVND (reference sequence). This CDR3 is 13 amino acids long. CDR3 bases: TGTGCCAGTAACTTGCGGGACACCGGGGAGCTGTTTTTT. Translating it yields CASNLRDTGELFF. The full variable domain, completed using reference TRBV19 and TRBJ2-2, is DGGITQSPKYLFRKEGQNVTLSCEQNLNHDAMYWYRQDPGQGLRLIYYSQIVNDFQKGDIAEGYSVSREKKESFPLTVTSAQKNPTAFYLCASNLRDTGELFFGEGSRLTVL.

The chain employs TRBV6-6 and TRBJ2-1; 11 nucleotides match TRBD2. The CDR3 runs 16 residues. CDR1 MNHNY and CDR2 SVGAGI come from the germline V gene (reference sequence). V was pared by 7 bases and J by 5 bases, with 10 bases of the junction left unmatched. The CDR3: CASNHLGLAADNEQFF. DNA for the CDR3: TGTGCCAGCAATCACCTGGGACTAGCGGCAGACAATGAGCAGTTCTTC.

The table lists this clone with a count of one. Here the CDR3 omits its conserved ending phenylalanine or tryptophan, so a read error is the likely source. V usage is TRBV9 and J usage is TRBJ2-7, with 11 bases that match TRBD2. Germline loops: CDR1 SGDLS, CDR2 YYNGEE. The CDR3 is 15 residues long. Trimming cost V 3 bases and J 9 bases; bases outside gene matches: 11. The CDR3 sequence is CASSATLLAGARQYS. The CDR3 nucleotides are TGTGCCAGCAGCGCCACCCTACTAGCGGGAGCTCGGCAGTACTCC.

The chain joins TRBV5-1 to TRBJ1-2; D remains unclear. Germline CDR1 and CDR2: SGHRS and YFSETQ. Trimming took 0 bases from V and 2 from J, leaving 8 bases between them. The CDR3 extends over 14 amino acids. DNA of the CDR3: TGCGCCAGCAGCTTGGTAGCAGAGAACTATGGCTACACCTTC. It specifies CASSLVAENYGYTF.

The chain joins TRBV9 to TRBJ2-7; 13 bases fit TRBD2. Per the germline V gene, CDR1 is SGDLS and CDR2 is YYNGEE. CDR3 size: 15 residues. V lost 2 bases and J lost 6; bases outside the gene matches: 5. The CDR3 DNA reads TGTGCCAGCAGCGTCGGGACTAGCGGGATTGGCGAGCAGTACTTC. It encodes CASSVGTSGIGEQYF.

V gene TRBV27 combines with J gene TRBJ1-2; 8 bases line up with TRBD1. Trimming at V came to 8 bases and at J to 8 bases, leaving 13 bases not matched to a gene. The CDR3 covers 14 residues. Germline lookup yields CDR1 MNHEY and CDR2 SMNVEV (reference sequence). DNA for the CDR3: TGTGCCAGCTATTCCCTACAGGGGGGGCGAGGCTACACCTTC. It yields the protein CASYSLQGGRGYTF.

The V call is TRBV14, the J call TRBJ2-6; 7 positions agree with TRBD2. V trimming: 0 bases; J trimming: 4 bases; junction bases outside the gene matches: 3. The CDR3 is made up of 16 amino acids. Germline V lookup: CDR1 SGHDN, CDR2 FVKESK. Here the CDR3 reads CASSQDGRVGANVLTF. CDR3 nucleotides: TGTGCCAGCAGCCAAGATGGGAGGGTGGGGGCCAACGTCCTGACTTTC. Full variable domain (outside the CDR3, taken from reference TRBV14 and TRBJ2-6): EAGVTQFPSHSVIEKGQTVTLRCDPISGHDNLYWYRRVMGKEIKFLLHFVKESKQDESGMPNNRFLAERTGGTYSTLKVQPAELEDSGVYFCASSQDGRVGANVLTFGAGSRLTVL.

The rearrangement uses TRBV7-2 and TRBJ2-1; the match to TRBD2 covers 8 bases. The CDR3 is 15 amino acids. Per germline, CDR1 SGHTA and CDR2 FQGNSA. V trimming: 7 bases; J trimming: 4 bases; junction bases outside the gene matches: 9. The chain's CDR3 is CASNPGGLGYNEQFF. CDR3 bases: TGTGCCAGCAACCCGGGGGGGCTCGGGTACAATGAGCAGTTCTTC.

The V call is TRBV6-5, the J call TRBJ1-5; TRBD1 is a possible D gene (5 bases). The CDR3 totals 13 residues. The V and J ends lost 10 bases and 6 bases respectively, with 16 bases between them. CDR1 and CDR2 from the germline V gene are MNHEY and SVGAGI. The CDR3 DNA sequence: TGTGCCACGCGAGCAGGGTTTGGTCAGCCCCAGCATTTT. This codes for CATRAGFGQPQHF.

The rearrangement links TRBV10-2 to TRBJ1-6; 8 nucleotides line up with TRBD1. The junction had 5 bases not matched to a gene; V was cut back by 3 bases and J by 7 bases. Germline assignment: CDR1 WSHSY and CDR2 SAAADI. The CDR3 length is 15 residues. In DNA, the CDR3 is TGCGCCAGCAGTGACAGGGGGCGGTCGAATTCACCCCTCCACTTT. This encodes CASSDRGRSNSPLHF.

The genes are TRBV11-2 and TRBJ2-1; D may be TRBD2 (6 bases). Germline CDR1 reads SGHAT; CDR2 reads FQNNGV. V was shortened by 4 bases and J by 3 bases, with 16 bases between the two germline ends. The CDR3 contains 16 residues. CDR3 region: CASSSPRTNRYNEQFF. The CDR3 DNA reads as TGTGCCAGCAGCTCACCTAGGACTAACCGCTACAATGAGCAGTTCTTC.

The rearrangement links TRBV5-1 to TRBJ1-3, with TRBD1 as a possible D gene (5 bases). CDR1 is SGHRS, CDR2 YFSETQ, per germline. V was shortened by 3 bases and J by 5 bases, with 9 bases between the two germline ends. This CDR3 region has 13 residues. DNA for the CDR3: TGCGCCAGCAGCTCGGCGGACAGAAACACCATATATTTT. Its translation is CASSSADRNTIYF.

This chain connects TRBV9 to TRBJ2-1, with D tentatively TRBD2 (5 bases). The germline V gene has CDR1 SGDLS and CDR2 YYNGEE. V was shortened by 4 bases and J by 16 bases, with 21 bases between the two germline ends. This CDR3 has 13 residues. In DNA form, the CDR3 reads TGTGCCAGCAGCCCTCACACCGGGGATAGTTTATTCTTC. Its protein product is CASSPHTGDSLFF.

The chain couples TRBV30 to TRBJ2-3; possibly TRBD2 for D (6 bases). Germline loops: CDR1 GTSNPN, CDR2 SVGIG (reference sequence). The germline V and J ends were trimmed by 7 bases and 2 bases, with 19 bases remaining between them. The CDR3 contains 15 residues. The CDR3 reads CAYTSPEGNTDTQYF. In nucleotides, the CDR3 is TGTGCCTATACCTCACCGGAGGGAAACACAGATACGCAGTATTTT.

This clone was seen more than once but under ten times. The chain joins TRBV4-1 to TRBJ1-5, with 9 bases that match TRBD1. V lost 5 bases and J lost 2; bases outside the gene matches: 13. The CDR3 length is 18 residues. Germline CDR1 MGHRA, CDR2 YSYEKL. CDR3 sequence (DNA): TGCGCCAGCAGCGGGGACAGGGAAGAAAGGTTCGGCAATCAGCCCCAGCATTTT. Protein sequence: CASSGDREERFGNQPQHF.

About this clone itself: The likely explanation is a read error, given a far larger clone one base away. The chain uses TRBV6-5 and TRBJ1-2, with 10 bases fitting TRBD1. CDR1 is MNHEY and CDR2 is SVGAGI in the germline V gene. This CDR3 region has 14 residues. The DNA for the CDR3 is TGTGCCAGCATGACCGGGACAGGGGCTCGCGGCTACGCCTTC. It is translated as CASMTGTGARGYAF.

This clone was recorded only once. J is TRBJ2-7 and V is TRBV2; D gene unclear. V dropped 7 bases and J dropped 2 bases, with 6 bases sitting between them. The CDR3 length is 11 residues. CDR1 is SNHLY and CDR2 is FYNNEI in the germline V gene. The CDR3 region is CASTSAYEQYF. For the CDR3, the DNA is TGTGCCAGCACCTCAGCCTACGAGCAGTACTTC. Based on the CDR3 plus reference TRBV2 and TRBJ2-7, the full variable domain is EPEVTQTPSHQVTQMGQEVILRCVPISNHLYFYWYRQILGQKVEFLVSFYNNEISEKSEIFDDQFSVERPDGSNFTLKIRSTKLEDSAMYFCASTSAYEQYFGPGTRLTVT.

The chain joins TRBV30 to TRBJ1-1; a weak D match, TRBD1 (6 bases). Germline lookup yields CDR1 GTSNPN and CDR2 SVGIG (reference sequence). Trimming stripped 2 bases from V and 3 bases from J, with 10 bases between. This CDR3 has 13 amino acids. The chain's CDR3 is CAWSYRVDTEAFF. DNA of the CDR3: TGTGCCTGGAGTTACAGGGTGGACACTGAAGCTTTCTTT.

This sequence joins TRBV27 and TRBJ2-4, with 9 bases that match TRBD2. The J segment lost 0 bases and the V segment lost 3 bases, leaving 12 bases of the junction unmatched. Germline CDR1 MNHEY, CDR2 SMNVEV (reference sequence). This CDR3 contains 19 residues. The CDR3 protein is CASSFPGLAGSIAKNIQYF. CDR3 sequence (DNA): TGTGCCAGCAGTTTCCCAGGGCTAGCGGGGTCGATAGCCAAAAACATTCAGTACTTC.

This chain links TRBV5-4 with TRBJ2-7; D is uncertain. Germline assignment: CDR1 SGHNT and CDR2 YYREEE (reference sequence). Deletions cut 2 bases from V and 6 bases from J, with 12 bases between. This CDR3 comprises 13 residues. CDR3 sequence reads: CASSLRQAGEQYF. The CDR3 DNA reads TGTGCCAGCAGCTTAAGGCAGGCTGGCGAGCAGTACTTC.

This chain joins TRBV5-1 and TRBJ1-1; 7 bases are shared with TRBD1. The germline V gene encodes CDR1 SGHRS and CDR2 YFSETQ. Unmatched junction bases numbered 9, after V lost 4 bases and J lost 0 bases. The CDR3 totals 16 residues. In nucleotides, the CDR3 is TGCGCCAGCAGCGACGACAGGGCCCCAATGAACACTGAAGCTTTCTTT. Its protein product is CASSDDRAPMNTEAFF.

The V and J genes are TRBV5-1 and TRBJ2-1; 10 bases are a match to TRBD2. Looked up from germline, CDR1 is SGHRS and CDR2 is YFSETQ. V was clipped by 1 base and J by 3 bases; unmatched bases: 7. This CDR3 spans 17 amino acids. The CDR3 region has the DNA TGCGCCAGCAGCTTGACTAGCGGGATGAGTCGCTACAATGAGCAGTTCTTC. It translates to CASSLTSGMSRYNEQFF.

This clone was detected only once. The chain combines TRBV4-1 with TRBJ1-2; D possibly corresponds to TRBD1 (6 bases). Germline-derived CDR1 and CDR2 are MGHRA and YSYEKL. The CDR3 has 15 amino acids. Trimming took 0 bases from V and 3 from J, leaving 11 bases between them. The CDR3 bases are TGCGCCAGCAGCCAAGATCTCACAGGGCACTATGGCTACACCTTC. It codes for CASSQDLTGHYGYTF.

This clone showed up just a few times. The chain recombines TRBV29-1 with TRBJ1-4; no clear D. Trimming left V 3 bases short and J 8 bases short, with 13 bases between. From germline, CDR1 is SQVTM and CDR2 ANQGSEA. The CDR3 spans 13 residues. The CDR3 DNA is TGCAGCGTTGATGTGACTGGAGCCGAAAAACTGTTTTTT. Its protein is CSVDVTGAEKLFF.

The V and J genes are TRBV6-5 and TRBJ2-1; the D gene is possibly TRBD1 (5 bases). Trimming took off 2 bases at V and 6 bases at J, with 11 bases between the two ends. Per the germline V gene, CDR1 is MNHEY and CDR2 is SVGAGI. CDR3 length: 14 amino acids. This chain's CDR3 is CASSYGAFLNEQFF. The CDR3 DNA is TGTGCCAGCAGTTACGGGGCCTTTCTCAATGAGCAGTTCTTC.